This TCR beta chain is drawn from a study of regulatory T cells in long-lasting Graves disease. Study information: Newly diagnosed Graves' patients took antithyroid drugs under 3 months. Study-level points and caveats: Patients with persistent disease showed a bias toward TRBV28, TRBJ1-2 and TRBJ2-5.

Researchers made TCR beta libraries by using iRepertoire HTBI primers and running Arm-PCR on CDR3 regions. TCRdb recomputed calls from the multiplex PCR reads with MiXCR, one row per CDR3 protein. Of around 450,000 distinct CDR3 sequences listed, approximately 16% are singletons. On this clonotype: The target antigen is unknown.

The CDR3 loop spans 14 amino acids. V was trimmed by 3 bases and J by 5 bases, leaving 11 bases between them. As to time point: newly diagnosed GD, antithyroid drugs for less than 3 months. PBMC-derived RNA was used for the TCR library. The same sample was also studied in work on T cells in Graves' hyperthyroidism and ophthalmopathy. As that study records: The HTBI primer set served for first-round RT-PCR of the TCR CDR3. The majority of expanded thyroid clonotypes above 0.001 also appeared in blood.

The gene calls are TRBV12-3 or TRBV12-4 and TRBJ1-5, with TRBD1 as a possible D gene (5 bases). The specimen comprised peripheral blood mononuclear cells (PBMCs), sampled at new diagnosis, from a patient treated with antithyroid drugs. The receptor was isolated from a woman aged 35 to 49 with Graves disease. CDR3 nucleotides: TGTGCCAGCAGTTTGGAGGGGTACCATCAGCCCCAGCATTTT. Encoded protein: CASSLEGYHQPQHF.